This T cell receptor beta chain derives from a study of T-cell memory formation after mild COVID-19. The table lists this clonotype with a few counts. Its antigen is not known. General observations from the study: Clones that shrank (day 15 to 85) were balanced CD4/CD8, whereas later expanders leaned CD4+.

TCRdb re-called the 5' RACE reads with MiXCR, one entry per CDR3 protein. The data show about 400,000 distinct CDR3 sequences, with around a sixth seen just once and about a fifth held by the top ten. Looked up from germline, CDR1 is DFQATT and CDR2 is SNEGSKA (reference sequence). The germline V and J ends were trimmed by 7 bases and 4 bases, with 11 bases remaining between them. The CDR3 has 11 amino acids. The source of this sequence is a man aged 18 to 29 who had mild COVID-19 (a few samples of this study predate the infection). Cell type and time point are not known. The chain combines TRBV20-1 with TRBJ2-7; D unresolved. The sequenced sample consisted of PBMCs or a T cell subset sorted from them (not recorded which). The CDR3 is CSVPGPYEQYV. The CDR3 DNA reads TGCAGTGTTCCCGGCCCATACGAGCAGTACGTC.